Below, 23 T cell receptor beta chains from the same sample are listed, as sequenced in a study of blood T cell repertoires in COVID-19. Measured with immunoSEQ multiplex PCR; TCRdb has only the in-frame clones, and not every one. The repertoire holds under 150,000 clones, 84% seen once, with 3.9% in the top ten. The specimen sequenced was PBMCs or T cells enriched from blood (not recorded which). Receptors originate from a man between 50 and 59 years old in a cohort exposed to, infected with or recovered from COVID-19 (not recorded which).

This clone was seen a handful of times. The CDR3 loop reads CAISGGTGTYGYTF. The CDR3 DNA is TGTGCCATCAGTGGGGGGACAGGCACTTATGGCTACACCTTC. The chain has TRBV10-3 and TRBJ1-2, with 8 bases matching TRBD1. Trimming cost V 4 bases and J 5 bases; bases outside gene matches: 6. CDR1 is ENHRY and CDR2 is SYGVKD in the germline V gene. The CDR3 sequence is 14 residues long.

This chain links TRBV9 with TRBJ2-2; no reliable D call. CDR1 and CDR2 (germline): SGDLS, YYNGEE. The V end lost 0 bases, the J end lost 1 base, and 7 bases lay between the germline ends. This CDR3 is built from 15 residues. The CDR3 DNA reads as TGTGCCAGCAGCGTAGACCAGATGAACACCGGGGAGCTGTTTTTT. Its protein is CASSVDQMNTGELFF.

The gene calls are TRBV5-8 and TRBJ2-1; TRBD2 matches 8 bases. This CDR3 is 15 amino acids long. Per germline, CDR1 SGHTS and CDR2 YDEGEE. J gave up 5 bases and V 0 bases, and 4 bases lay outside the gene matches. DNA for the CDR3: TGTGCCAGCAGCTTGGGAGCGGGAGACGACAATGAGCAGTTCTTC. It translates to CASSLGAGDDNEQFF.

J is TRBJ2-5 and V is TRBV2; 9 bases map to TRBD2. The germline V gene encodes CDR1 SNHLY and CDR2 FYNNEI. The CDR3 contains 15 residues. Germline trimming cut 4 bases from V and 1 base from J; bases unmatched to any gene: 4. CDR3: CASSAIAGAQETQYF. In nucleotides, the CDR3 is TGTGCCAGCAGTGCTATAGCGGGAGCCCAAGAGACCCAGTACTTC.

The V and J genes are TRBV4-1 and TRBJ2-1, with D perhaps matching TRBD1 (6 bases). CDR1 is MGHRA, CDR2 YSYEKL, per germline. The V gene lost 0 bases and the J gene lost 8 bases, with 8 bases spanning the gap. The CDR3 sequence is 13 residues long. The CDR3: CASSQDRGHEQFF. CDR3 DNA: TGCGCCAGCAGCCAAGACAGGGGTCATGAGCAGTTCTTC.

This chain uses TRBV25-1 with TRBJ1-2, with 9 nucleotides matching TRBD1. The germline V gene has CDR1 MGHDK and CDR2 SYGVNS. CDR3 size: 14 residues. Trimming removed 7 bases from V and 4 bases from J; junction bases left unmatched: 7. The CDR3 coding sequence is TGTGCCAGCACCGATCGGACAGGGGCCTATGGCTACACCTTC. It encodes CASTDRTGAYGYTF.

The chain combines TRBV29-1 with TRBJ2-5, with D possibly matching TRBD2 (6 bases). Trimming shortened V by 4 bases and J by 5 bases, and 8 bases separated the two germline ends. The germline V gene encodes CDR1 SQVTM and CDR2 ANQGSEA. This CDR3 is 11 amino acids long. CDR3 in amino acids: CSVGGVETQYF. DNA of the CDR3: TGCAGCGTTGGGGGGGTCGAGACCCAGTACTTC.

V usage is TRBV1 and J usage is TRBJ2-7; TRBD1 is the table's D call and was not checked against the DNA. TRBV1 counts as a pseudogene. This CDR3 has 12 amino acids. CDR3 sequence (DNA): TGCACCAGCAGCCAAGAGACATACGAGCAGTACTTC. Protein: CTSSQETYEQYF.

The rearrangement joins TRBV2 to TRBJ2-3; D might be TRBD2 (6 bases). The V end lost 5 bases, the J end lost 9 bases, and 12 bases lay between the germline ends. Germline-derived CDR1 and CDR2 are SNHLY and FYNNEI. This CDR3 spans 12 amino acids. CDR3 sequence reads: CASSLPGGTQYF. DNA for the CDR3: TGTGCCAGCAGTTTGCCTGGGGGGACGCAGTATTTT. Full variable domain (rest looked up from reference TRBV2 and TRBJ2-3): EPEVTQTPSHQVTQMGQEVILRCVPISNHLYFYWYRQILGQKVEFLVSFYNNEISEKSEIFDDQFSVERPDGSNFTLKIRSTKLEDSAMYFCASSLPGGTQYFGPGTRLTVL.

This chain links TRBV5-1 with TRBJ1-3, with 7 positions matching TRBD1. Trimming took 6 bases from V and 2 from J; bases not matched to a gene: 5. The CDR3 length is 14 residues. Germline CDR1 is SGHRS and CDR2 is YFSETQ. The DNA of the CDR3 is TGCGCCAGCACAGAGGGGGCCACTGGAAACACCATATATTTT. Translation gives CASTEGATGNTIYF.

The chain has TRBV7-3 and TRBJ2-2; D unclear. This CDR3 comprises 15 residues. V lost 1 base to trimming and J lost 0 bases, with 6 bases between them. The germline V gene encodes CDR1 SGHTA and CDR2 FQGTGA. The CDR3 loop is CASSLMETNTGELFF. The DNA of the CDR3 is TGTGCCAGCAGCTTAATGGAGACGAACACCGGGGAGCTGTTTTTT. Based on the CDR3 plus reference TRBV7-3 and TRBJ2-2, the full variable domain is GAGVSQTPSNKVTEKGKYVELRCDPISGHTALYWYRQSLGQGPEFLIYFQGTGAADDSGLPNDRFFAVRPEGSVSTLKIQRTERGDSAVYLCASSLMETNTGELFFGEGSRLTVL.

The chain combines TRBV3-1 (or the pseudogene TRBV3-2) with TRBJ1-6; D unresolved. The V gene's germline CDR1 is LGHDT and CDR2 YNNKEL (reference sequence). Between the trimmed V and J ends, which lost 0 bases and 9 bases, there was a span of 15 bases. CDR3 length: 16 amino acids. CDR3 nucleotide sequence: TGTGCCAGCAGCCAAGAAGGACTTTTTATGGGTTCACCCCTCCACTTT. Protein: CASSQEGLFMGSPLHF.

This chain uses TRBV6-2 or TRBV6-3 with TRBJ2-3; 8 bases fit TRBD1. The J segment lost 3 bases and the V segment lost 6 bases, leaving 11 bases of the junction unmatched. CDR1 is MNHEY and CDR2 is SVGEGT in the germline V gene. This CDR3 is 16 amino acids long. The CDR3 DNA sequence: TGTGCCAGCAGCTTCTCCGGACAGGGTTTTACAGATACGCAGTATTTT. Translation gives CASSFSGQGFTDTQYF.

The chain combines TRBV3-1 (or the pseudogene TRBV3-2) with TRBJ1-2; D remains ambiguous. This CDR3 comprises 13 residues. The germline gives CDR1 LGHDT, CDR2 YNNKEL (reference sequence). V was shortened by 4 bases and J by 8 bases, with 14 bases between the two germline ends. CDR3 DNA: TGTGCCAGCAGCCTCCAAAACCCACTGGGCTACACCTTC. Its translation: CASSLQNPLGYTF.

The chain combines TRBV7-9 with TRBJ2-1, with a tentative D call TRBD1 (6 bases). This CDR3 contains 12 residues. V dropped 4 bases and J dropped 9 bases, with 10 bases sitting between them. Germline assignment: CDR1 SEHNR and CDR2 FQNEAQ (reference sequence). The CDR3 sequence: CASSSLDSEQFF. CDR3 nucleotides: TGTGCCAGCAGCTCCCTGGACAGTGAGCAGTTCTTC.

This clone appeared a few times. As DNA, the CDR3 is TGTGCCAGCAGCTTACGGCGGGATCTGGGAGAAAAACTGTTTTTT. It is translated as CASSLRRDLGEKLFF. The rearrangement uses TRBV7-8 and TRBJ1-4; no clear D. V was trimmed by 2 bases and J by 8 bases, leaving 15 bases between them. CDR3 length equals 15 residues. Germline values: CDR1 SGHVS, CDR2 FQNEAQ.

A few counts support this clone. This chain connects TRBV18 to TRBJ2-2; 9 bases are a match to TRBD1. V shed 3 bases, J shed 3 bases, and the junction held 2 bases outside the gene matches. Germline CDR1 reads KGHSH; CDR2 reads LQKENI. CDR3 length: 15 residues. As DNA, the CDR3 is TGTGCCAGCTCACCGAACAGGGGGCACACCGGGGAGCTGTTTTTT. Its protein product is CASSPNRGHTGELFF.

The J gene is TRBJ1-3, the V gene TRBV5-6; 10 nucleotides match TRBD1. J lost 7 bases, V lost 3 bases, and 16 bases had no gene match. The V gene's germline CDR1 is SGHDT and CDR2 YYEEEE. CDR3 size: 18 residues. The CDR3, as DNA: TGTGCCAGCAGCTGGGGGGACAGGGGAAGAGAAATGGGGAACACCATATATTTT. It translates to CASSWGDRGREMGNTIYF.

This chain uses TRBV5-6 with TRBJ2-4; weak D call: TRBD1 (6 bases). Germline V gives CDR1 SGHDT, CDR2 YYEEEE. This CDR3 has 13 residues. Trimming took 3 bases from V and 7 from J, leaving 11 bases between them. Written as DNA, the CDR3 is TGTGCCAGCAGCTCGATGGACAGTAACATTCAGTACTTC. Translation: CASSSMDSNIQYF. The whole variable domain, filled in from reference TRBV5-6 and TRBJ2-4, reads DAGVTQSPTHLIKTRGQQVTLRCSPKSGHDTVSWYQQALGQGPQFIFQYYEEEERQRGNFPDRFSGHQFPNYSSELNVNALLLGDSALYLCASSSMDSNIQYFGAGTRLSVL.

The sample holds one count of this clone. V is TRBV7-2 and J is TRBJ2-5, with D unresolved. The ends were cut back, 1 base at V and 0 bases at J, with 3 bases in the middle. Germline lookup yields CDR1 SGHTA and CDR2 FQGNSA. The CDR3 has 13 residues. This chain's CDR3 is CASSLEHQETQYF. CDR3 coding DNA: TGTGCCAGCAGCTTAGAGCACCAAGAGACCCAGTACTTC.

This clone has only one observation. CDR3: CAWSRMGTGGPGYTF. CDR3 nucleotide sequence: TGTGCCTGGAGTAGGATGGGGACAGGGGGACCCGGCTACACCTTC. This chain joins TRBV30 and TRBJ1-2; 11 nucleotides align to TRBD1. J was trimmed by 8 bases and V by 2 bases; bases with no gene match: 10. The V gene's germline CDR1 is GTSNPN and CDR2 SVGIG (reference sequence). CDR3 length equals 15 residues.

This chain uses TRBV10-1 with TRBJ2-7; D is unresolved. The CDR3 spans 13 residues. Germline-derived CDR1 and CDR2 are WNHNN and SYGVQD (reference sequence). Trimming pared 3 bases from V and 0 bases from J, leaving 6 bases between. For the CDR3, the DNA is TGCGCCAGCAGTGACTTGAGCTCCTACGAGCAGTACTTC. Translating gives CASSDLSSYEQYF.

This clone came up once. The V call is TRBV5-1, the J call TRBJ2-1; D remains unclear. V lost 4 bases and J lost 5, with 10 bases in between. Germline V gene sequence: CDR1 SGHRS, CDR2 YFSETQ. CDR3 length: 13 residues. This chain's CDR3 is CASSLNINNEQFF. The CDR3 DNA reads TGCGCCAGCAGCCTGAACATCAACAATGAGCAGTTCTTC.